What follows is one T cell receptor beta chain and its context. The sample belongs to a study of cytomegalovirus exposure and HLA in healthy donors. This CDR3 spans 18 amino acids. Germline CDR1 is SGHRS and CDR2 is YFSETQ. V was clipped by 2 bases and J by 2 bases; unmatched bases: 15. With 60 Vbeta and 13 Jbeta primers, the PCR was carried out. Assay: immunoSEQ multiplex PCR; the TCRdb copy retains only in-frame clones and omits some. Of under 150,000 clones in the sample, about 80% were seen once. V is TRBV5-1 and J is TRBJ2-5; 7 nucleotides align to TRBD1. The sequence was obtained from a girl aged 2 to 10 in good health and CMV-seronegative. The sample was PBMCs. CDR3 region: CASSFSFGRQGDQETQYF. The CDR3 DNA follows: TGCGCCAGCAGCTTTTCTTTCGGTCGGCAGGGGGATCAAGAGACCCAGTACTTC.